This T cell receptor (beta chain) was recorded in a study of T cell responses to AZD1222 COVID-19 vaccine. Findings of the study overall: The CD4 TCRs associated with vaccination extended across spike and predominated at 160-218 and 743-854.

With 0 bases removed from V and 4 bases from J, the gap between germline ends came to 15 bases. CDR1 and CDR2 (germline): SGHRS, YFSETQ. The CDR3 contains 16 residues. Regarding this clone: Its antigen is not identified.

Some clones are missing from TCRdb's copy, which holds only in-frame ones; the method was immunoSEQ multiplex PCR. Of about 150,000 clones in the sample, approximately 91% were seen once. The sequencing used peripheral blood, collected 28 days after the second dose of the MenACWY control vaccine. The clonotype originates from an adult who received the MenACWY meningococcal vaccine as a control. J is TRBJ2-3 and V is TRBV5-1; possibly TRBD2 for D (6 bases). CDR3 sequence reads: CASSLGRPIAADTQYF. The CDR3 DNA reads TGCGCCAGCAGCTTGGGACGACCAATAGCGGCAGATACGCAGTATTTT.